The 4 T cell receptor beta chains listed next were all sequenced from one sample in a study of CD8 T cells in acute hepatitis C reinfection. Indicated time point: at least 347 days after estimated infection, following spontaneous clearance. Hepatitis C virus-specific T cells were sequenced directly ex vivo without in vitro expansion. The table came from immunoSEQ multiplex PCR; TCRdb's copy has only in-frame clones and leaves some out. The table includes 2,500 or so clones, roughly 64% detected once. Broader study findings: Overrepresentation in the naive pool did not explain the preferential TRBV04 and TRBV06 usage seen in all groups.

The material was HCV NS3-1073 tetramer-sorted CD8+ T cells from PBMCs, obtained at follow-up. These receptors originate from a middle-aged man who spontaneously cleared hepatitis C infection.

This clone occurred a few times. The chain is built from TRBV6-6 and TRBJ2-7; D is possibly TRBD1 (5 bases). This CDR3 spans 12 amino acids. Germline CDR1 and CDR2: MNHNY and SVGAGI (reference sequence). V was shortened by 6 bases and J by 4 bases, with 10 bases between the two germline ends. Here the CDR3 reads CASRQVSYEQYF. CDR3 DNA sequence: TGTGCCAGCAGACAGGTTTCTTACGAGCAGTACTTC.

V gene TRBV7-2 combines with J gene TRBJ2-1; 15 nucleotides align to TRBD2. Trimming cost V 1 base and J 5 bases; bases outside gene matches: 6. The CDR3 length is 18 residues. From germline, CDR1 is SGHTA and CDR2 FQGNSA. The CDR3 loop is CASSLEGTSGRFHNEQFF. The CDR3 nucleotides read TGTGCCAGCAGCTTAGAAGGGACTAGCGGGAGGTTTCACAATGAGCAGTTCTTC.

The CDR3 protein is CAWSRGSGYGYTF. DNA of the CDR3: TGTGCCTGGAGTAGGGGATCGGGATATGGCTACACCTTC. The chain has TRBV30 and TRBJ1-2; tentatively, D is TRBD1 (5 bases). Looked up from germline, CDR1 is GTSNPN and CDR2 is SVGIG (reference sequence). V was pared by 2 bases and J by 5 bases, with 12 bases between. The CDR3 runs to 13 residues.

V gene TRBV30 combines with J gene TRBJ1-2; no reliable D call. The CDR3 consists of 10 residues. The germline gives CDR1 GTSNPN, CDR2 SVGIG (reference sequence). Trimming shortened V by 5 bases and J by 6 bases, and 7 bases separated the two germline ends. Here the CDR3 reads CAWLHHGYTF. CDR3 in DNA: TGTGCCTGGCTCCACCATGGCTACACCTTC.